This entry lists 26 T cell receptor beta chains sequenced from one sample in a study of blood T cell repertoires in COVID-19 (dated by TCRdb to the early 2020s). The receptor library was made with the immunoSEQ multiplex PCR assay. Here the immuneACCESS table is served through TCRdb, limited to in-frame sequences with V and J called. Missing clones are a known gap in these copies; in checked studies unresolved V genes cover under half, and the rest lacks a known reason. The sample table shows approximately 76,000 clones, and 88% are seen once. The biggest ten clones account for under 55% of the sample. The material sequenced was peripheral blood. Receptor source: a human donor in a cohort sampled during active COVID-19.

The CDR3 region has the DNA TGTGCCAGCAGCACGATGACAGGGGGCGATGGCTACACCTTC. Its translation: CASSTMTGGDGYTF. The V and J genes are TRBV7-3 and TRBJ1-2; 10 bases match TRBD1. The germline gives CDR1 SGHTA, CDR2 FQGTGA. After removal of 5 bases from V and 6 bases from J, the junction contained 6 bases not matched to a gene. There are 14 residues in the CDR3.

This chain connects TRBV28 to TRBJ1-1, with D perhaps TRBD1 (6 bases). Germline lookup yields CDR1 MDHEN and CDR2 SYDVKM. V was cut by 6 bases and J by 11 bases, with 19 bases left in between. The CDR3 totals 13 residues. The CDR3 loop is CASRTTGNPRAFF. The CDR3 coding sequence is TGTGCCAGCAGGACAACAGGGAATCCGCGCGCTTTCTTT.

The chain recombines TRBV5-1 with TRBJ2-5, with D possibly being TRBD2 (6 bases). V gave up 0 bases and J gave up 1 base, with 10 bases separating them. Germline CDR1 reads SGHRS; CDR2 reads YFSETQ. CDR3 length: 15 amino acids. Here the CDR3 DNA reads TGCGCCAGCAGCTTGGTTGCGGGGTCCCAAGAGACCCAGTACTTC. It encodes CASSLVAGSQETQYF. The whole variable domain, filled in from reference TRBV5-1 and TRBJ2-5, reads KAGVTQTPRYLIKTRGQQVTLSCSPISGHRSVSWYQQTPGQGLQFLFEYFSETQRNKGNFPGRFSGRQFSNSRSEMNVSTLELGDSALYLCASSLVAGSQETQYFGPGTRLLVL.

The chain recombines TRBV6-6 with TRBJ2-1; 10 nucleotides agree with TRBD2. The CDR3 consists of 16 residues. Germline lookup yields CDR1 MNHNY and CDR2 SVGAGI (reference sequence). V was pared by 2 bases and J by 9 bases, with 10 bases of the junction left unmatched. CDR3 amino acids: CASSYVGSGGPSEQFF. The CDR3 DNA reads as TGTGCCAGCAGTTACGTCGGTAGCGGGGGGCCAAGTGAGCAGTTCTTC.

The rearrangement uses TRBV4-1 and TRBJ2-1; TRBD2 matches at 7 bases. The CDR3 runs to 16 residues. The J segment lost 4 bases and the V segment lost 1 base, leaving 7 bases of the junction unmatched. CDR1 and CDR2 (germline): MGHRA, YSYEKL. Here the CDR3 reads CASSQGEGLRYNEQFF. The CDR3 DNA reads TGCGCCAGCAGCCAAGGGGAGGGGCTAAGATACAATGAGCAGTTCTTC.

This clone was recorded once. The chain couples TRBV19 to TRBJ1-3; 8 bases are shared with TRBD1. The germline gives CDR1 LNHDA, CDR2 SQIVND (reference sequence). With V trimmed by 6 bases and J by 0 bases, 4 bases remained unmatched. CDR3 size: 15 residues. The CDR3 spells CASSRDRSSGNTIYF. CDR3 nucleotide sequence: TGTGCCAGTAGCCGGGACAGGAGCTCTGGAAACACCATATATTTT.

This chain uses TRBV4-3 with TRBJ2-1, with 11 bases identical to TRBD2. J gave up 9 bases and V 2 bases, and 12 bases lay outside the gene matches. Germline-derived CDR1 and CDR2 are LGHNA and YSLEER. The CDR3 is 17 amino acids. CDR3 region: CASSQHRLAGTRGEQFF. Written as DNA, the CDR3 is TGCGCCAGCAGCCAACACCGACTAGCGGGAACTAGGGGTGAGCAGTTCTTC.

The chain uses TRBV18 and TRBJ2-3; D is possibly TRBD1 (5 bases). V lost 6 bases and J lost 3, with 13 bases in between. This CDR3 is 14 amino acids long. Germline V gene lookup returns CDR1 KGHSH and CDR2 LQKENI. CDR3 sequence: CASSQGPGTDTQYF. The DNA for the CDR3 is TGTGCCAGCTCCCAAGGACCAGGGACAGATACGCAGTATTTT.

The V call is TRBV18, the J call TRBJ2-7; D is unresolved. V was trimmed by 3 bases and J by 0 bases, leaving 12 bases between them. Germline CDR1 and CDR2: KGHSH and LQKENI. The CDR3 extends over 15 amino acids. The chain's CDR3 is CASSPMSRSSYEQYF. The CDR3 nucleotides are TGTGCCAGCTCACCGATGTCCCGGTCCTCCTACGAGCAGTACTTC.

V gene TRBV7-2 combines with J gene TRBJ2-2, with TRBD2 matching over 8 bases. Germline CDR1 is SGHTA and CDR2 is FQGNSA. This CDR3 comprises 16 residues. J lost 5 bases, V lost 3 bases, and 8 bases had no gene match. CDR3 in DNA: TGTGCCAGCAGCTTGTCGGCTAGCGGGTCTACCGGGGAGCTGTTTTTT. Translating gives CASSLSASGSTGELFF.

This clone has just a few counts. The chain is built from TRBV11-1 and TRBJ2-1; 10 nucleotides align to TRBD2. The V and J ends lost 5 bases and 4 bases, in that order; junction bases with no gene match: 5. The CDR3 contains 15 residues. Germline CDR1 and CDR2: SGHAT and FQDESV (reference sequence). The CDR3 DNA reads as TGTGCCAGCAGCCCAGGGACTAGCGAGTACAATGAGCAGTTCTTC. Translation: CASSPGTSEYNEQFF. Looking up the rest from reference TRBV11-1 and TRBJ2-1 gives the full variable domain: EAEVAQSPRYKITEKSQAVAFWCDPISGHATLYWYRQILGQGPELLVQFQDESVVDDSQLPKDRFSAERLKGVDSTLKIQPAELGDSAMYLCASSPGTSEYNEQFFGPGTRLTVL.

This clone was seen a single time. This chain uses TRBV6-5 with TRBJ2-2; no clear D gene. Germline CDR1 is MNHEY and CDR2 is SVGAGI. This CDR3 has 13 amino acids. V was cut by 0 bases and J by 6 bases, with 5 bases left in between. CDR3 in amino acids: CASSYSTSGELFF. The CDR3 DNA follows: TGTGCCAGCAGTTACTCGACATCCGGGGAGCTGTTTTTT.

This chain links TRBV10-3 with TRBJ2-7; possibly TRBD2 for D (6 bases). V shed 6 bases and J shed 6 bases, with 9 bases lying between them. The germline V gene encodes CDR1 ENHRY and CDR2 SYGVKD. This CDR3 spans 11 amino acids. CDR3 bases: TGTGCCATCAGGGACTACGGCGAGCAGTACTTC. This codes for CAIRDYGEQYF.

The chain has TRBV19 and TRBJ1-1, with 7 bases matching TRBD1. CDR3 size: 14 residues. Germline values: CDR1 LNHDA, CDR2 SQIVND (reference sequence). Trimming removed 5 bases from V and 8 bases from J; junction bases left unmatched: 11. The DNA for the CDR3 is TGTGCCAGTAGTCCCCCGGGACAGATAAGAGAAGCTTTCTTT. This gives the protein CASSPPGQIREAFF.

The rearrangement links TRBV2 to TRBJ2-3; 12 bases match TRBD2. V lost 4 bases to trimming and J lost 3 bases; unmatched junction nucleotides: 2. Germline V gives CDR1 SNHLY, CDR2 FYNNEI. This CDR3 spans 15 amino acids. CDR3 region: CASSGLAGVTDTQYF. CDR3 sequence (DNA): TGTGCCAGCAGTGGACTAGCGGGAGTTACAGATACGCAGTATTTT.

V usage is TRBV4-2 and J usage is TRBJ2-7; TRBD2 matches at 8 bases. Looked up from germline, CDR1 is LGHNA and CDR2 is YNFKEQ. V was clipped by 0 bases and J by 10 bases; unmatched bases: 11. The CDR3 has 15 amino acids. CDR3 nucleotide sequence: TGTGCCAGCAGCCAAGATGGGGCGGGAGGCGATAATCAGTACTTC. Translated: CASSQDGAGGDNQYF.

The V and J genes are TRBV14 and TRBJ2-7; tentative D call: TRBD2 (5 bases). The germline gives CDR1 SGHDN, CDR2 FVKESK. This CDR3 is 13 amino acids long. Trimming left V 4 bases short and J 6 bases short, with 13 bases between. In nucleotides, the CDR3 is TGTGCCAGCAGCCTGAATACTAGATCCGAGCAGTACTTC. Encoded protein: CASSLNTRSEQYF. The entire variable domain, with the rest obtained from reference TRBV14 and TRBJ2-7, is as follows: EAGVTQFPSHSVIEKGQTVTLRCDPISGHDNLYWYRRVMGKEIKFLLHFVKESKQDESGMPNNRFLAERTGGTYSTLKVQPAELEDSGVYFCASSLNTRSEQYFGPGTRLTVT.

The count of this clone is one. The CDR3 protein is CSVRGEWATEAFF. CDR3 DNA sequence: TGCAGCGTTCGGGGTGAATGGGCAACTGAAGCTTTCTTT. J is TRBJ1-1 and V is TRBV29-1; D remains ambiguous. Germline lookup yields CDR1 SQVTM and CDR2 ANQGSEA. CDR3 length: 13 residues. Trimming left V 5 bases short and J 5 bases short, with 15 bases between.

In this sample, this clone turned up once. This sequence joins TRBV7-9 and TRBJ2-7, with 11 nucleotides matching TRBD2. The DNA end favors TRBJ2-1, so the J call may be wrong. From germline, CDR1 is SEHNR and CDR2 FQNEAQ (reference sequence). The CDR3 has 15 amino acids. This CDR3 reads CASSRSGGAYNEQFF. The CDR3 region has the DNA TGTGCCAGCAGCCGTAGCGGGGGGGCTTACAATGAGCAGTTCTTC.

The rearrangement uses TRBV15 and TRBJ1-5; D uncertain. The CDR3 sequence is 15 residues long. Trimming removed 0 bases from V and 7 bases from J, with 13 bases in between. The V gene's germline CDR1 is LNHNV and CDR2 YYDKDF (reference sequence). The DNA for the CDR3 is TGTGCCACCAGCAGAGATTGGAGGGCCGGGCAGCCCCAGCATTTT. Translated, it gives CATSRDWRAGQPQHF.

The chain has TRBV6-4 and TRBJ2-3; 7 nucleotides match TRBD2. This CDR3 spans 15 amino acids. Germline values: CDR1 MRHNA, CDR2 SNTAGT. Trimming cost V 0 bases and J 10 bases; bases outside gene matches: 10. In DNA, the CDR3 is TGTGCCAGCAGTGACTCGGGACTATCTAGCGTCGCGCAGTATTTT. It codes for CASSDSGLSSVAQYF.

The chain carries TRBV7-3 and TRBJ2-5; D not certain. The V and J ends lost 2 bases and 14 bases respectively, with 15 bases between them. The CDR3 covers 12 residues. Germline V gene lookup returns CDR1 SGHTA and CDR2 FQGTGA. CDR3 DNA: TGTGCCAGCAGCTTAGCTGGGCAGCCCGTTTACTTC. The encoded protein is CASSLAGQPVYF.

CDR3 in amino acids: CASSLEGTRKNEQFF. Written as DNA, the CDR3 is TGTGCCAGCAGCTTAGAAGGGACTAGGAAAAATGAGCAGTTCTTC. This chain joins TRBV7-8 and TRBJ2-1; TRBD2 matches 8 bases. This CDR3 region has 15 residues. Germline-derived CDR1 and CDR2 are SGHVS and FQNEAQ. Germline trimming cut 1 base from V and 7 bases from J; bases unmatched to any gene: 6.

The chain recombines TRBV10-3 with TRBJ2-2, with D unresolved. Germline V gives CDR1 ENHRY, CDR2 SYGVKD. V gave up 7 bases and J gave up 0 bases, with 9 bases separating them. The CDR3 length is 14 residues. In DNA form, the CDR3 reads TGTGCCATCACTCCTAGGACGAACACCGGGGAGCTGTTTTTT. Translation gives CAITPRTNTGELFF.

The rearrangement joins TRBV19 to TRBJ2-3, with TRBD1 matching over 7 bases. Trimming took 6 bases from V and 0 from J; bases not matched to a gene: 3. CDR1 and CDR2 from the germline V gene are LNHDA and SQIVND (reference sequence). The CDR3 runs to 14 residues. CDR3 DNA: TGTGCCAGTAGGAGGGACAGAAGCACAGATACGCAGTATTTT. Its translation is CASRRDRSTDTQYF.

V gene TRBV5-1 combines with J gene TRBJ1-4, with 8 bases fitting TRBD1. Trimming at V came to 7 bases and at J to 5 bases, leaving 7 bases not matched to a gene. The CDR3 has 14 amino acids. Germline-derived CDR1 and CDR2 are SGHRS and YFSETQ. The CDR3 DNA is TGCGCCAGCTCCCTACAGGGGGAAAATGAAAAACTGTTTTTT. This gives the protein CASSLQGENEKLFF.